This paragraph reports one T cell receptor (beta chain). Its cognate antigen has yet to be identified. No qualities accompany the bases; no much larger clone lies one base away. The CDR3 regions of human TCRbeta chains were analyzed by immunosequencing. Concerning the study's data processing: TCRs in the repertoires were matched against a reference library of SARS-CoV-2-specific TCRs that had been generated with the MIRA antigen-specificity platform. Breadth was defined as the fraction of unique TCRs that were SARS-CoV-2-associated, and depth was defined as the fraction of total T cells that were SARS-CoV-2-associated. Using the MIRA data, each spike-specific TCR was mapped to the spike region that the TCR reacts to and placed in a CD4 or CD8 class. Log10-transformed breadth and depth values were compared by one-way ANOVA with Sidak's multiple comparisons tests. TCRdb mirrors the immuneACCESS table, restricted to in-frame sequences. Some clones are absent from its copies; in checked studies, under half trace to an unresolved V gene, and the reason for the others is unknown. V, J and clone size reflect that table, while D and trimming were determined from the DNA. The sample table shows about 120,000 clones, and over 75% are seen once. Around 9.3% of the sample goes to the ten largest clones.

This sample was included in a study of T cell responses to AZD1222 COVID-19 vaccine (dated by TCRdb to about 2021). In the study overall: AZD1222 recipients whose second dose came at about 4 weeks and those whose second dose came at about 12 weeks were combined into one group, since spike-specific TCR depth and breadth did not differ between the two schedules. Trial participants were enrolled by age into subgroups of 18-55, 56-69 and 70-plus years, and around 150, 28 and 57 TCR-sequenced participants, respectively, were included in these subgroups. TCR sequencing was performed for 230 to 250 trial participants, of whom about 200 were given two doses of AZD1222 and some 26 were given two doses of MenACWY control vaccine. General conclusions and limits of the study: The vaccine-associated CD4 TCRs covered the entire spike protein, and the dominant responses fell in regions 160-218 and 743-854. Reportedly, close to half of the unique spike-specific TCRs recognized epitopes lying outside the regions that are mutated in the B.1.351 and B.1.1.7 variants. After two AZD1222 doses, spike-specific TCR breadth and depth were significantly higher than at day 0 and than in MenACWY recipients. No day 14 peak-response samples were available, so repertoires were characterized only after the peak T cell response. Participants were mostly white British and included more females than males, and it was suggested by the authors that clonal diversity may have been underestimated. The 56-69-year group was small, and its depth increase did not reach significance, likely because of low power. Conclusions about previously exposed vaccinees are limited because only 5 or 6 AZD1222 recipients were SARS-CoV-2 seropositive at baseline.

The label giving this sample's time point can be read as: baseline before first vaccination. The vaccinee samples were drawn from two UK trials, COV001 and COV002, one of which was a single-blind randomized controlled phase 2/3 trial testing AZD1222 (ChAdOx1 nCoV-19) in healthy adults. Trial participant PBMC samples were collected at day 0 and day 28 after the second dose for TCRbeta chain sequencing. This TCR was recovered from an adult in good health. Sequenced here: peripheral blood, sampled on day 0 of AZD1222 vaccination.

CDR3 sequence: CASRRDRGETQYF. The DNA sequence reads TGTGCCAGCAGAAGGGACAGAGGAGAGACCCAGTACTTC. The chain is assembled from TRBV3-1 (or the pseudogene TRBV3-2) and TRBJ2-5, with TRBD1 matching 7 junction bases. The germline V and J ends show losses of 6 bases and 4 bases respectively, and no gene match explains 5 bases of the junction. The CDR3 covers 13 residues, taking in both the cysteine and the phenylalanine. The entry retains the CDR3 DNA only, 39 bases that are in frame from base 1. CDR1 and CDR2, per the germline V gene (reference sequence), are LGHDT and YNNKEL.